In this sample, the clone carrying this TCR beta chain turned up once. What it recognizes is unknown. Here immunoSEQ multiplex PCR was the method, and the copy in TCRdb shows in-frame clones only, minus some. The sample lists tens of thousands of clones, 84% seen once, with about an eighth in the top ten. This sample stems from a study of cytomegalovirus exposure and HLA in healthy donors. For the study at large: The roughly 110 validation repertoires were produced on the same platform as the 500 to 800 repertoires of the first cohort. This was reported in a later analysis. General study points: The investigators catalogued 160 or so TCR beta chains as cytomegalovirus-associated.

In germline, CDR1 is SGHTA, CDR2 FQGTGA. The CDR3 contains 13 residues. Losses at the gene ends were 4 bases for V and 4 bases for J; bases not matched to a gene: 2. The donors were members of the validation cohort comprising over a hundred subjects, separate from the roughly 650-subject first cohort. The chain links TRBV7-3 to TRBJ1-1; 8 bases fit TRBD1. The receptor comes from a woman between 18 and 30 years old in good health and CMV-seropositive. The sample taken for sequencing was PBMCs. The CDR3: CASSYRGGTEAFF. CDR3 nucleotides: TGTGCCAGCAGCTACAGGGGGGGCACTGAAGCTTTCTTT.